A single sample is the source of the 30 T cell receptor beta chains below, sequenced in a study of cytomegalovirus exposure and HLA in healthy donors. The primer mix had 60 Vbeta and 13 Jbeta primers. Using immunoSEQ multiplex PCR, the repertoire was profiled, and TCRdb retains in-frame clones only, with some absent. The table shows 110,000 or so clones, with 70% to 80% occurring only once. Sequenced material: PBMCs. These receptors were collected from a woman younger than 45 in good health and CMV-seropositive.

Here the CDR3 DNA reads TGTGCCAGCAGCGAAGCCTATTCAGCCAAAAACATTCAGTACTTC. It encodes CASSEAYSAKNIQYF. The chain is built from TRBV21-1 and TRBJ2-4; TRBD2 is taken as the D call from the table, unchecked against the DNA. TRBV21-1 is classified as a pseudogene. The length of the CDR3 is 15 residues.

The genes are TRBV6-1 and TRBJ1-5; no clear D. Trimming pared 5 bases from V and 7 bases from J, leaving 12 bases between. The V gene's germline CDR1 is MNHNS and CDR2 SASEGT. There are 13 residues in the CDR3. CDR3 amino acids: CASSLGGPQPQHF. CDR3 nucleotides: TGTGCCAGCAGTTTAGGAGGGCCACAGCCCCAGCATTTT.

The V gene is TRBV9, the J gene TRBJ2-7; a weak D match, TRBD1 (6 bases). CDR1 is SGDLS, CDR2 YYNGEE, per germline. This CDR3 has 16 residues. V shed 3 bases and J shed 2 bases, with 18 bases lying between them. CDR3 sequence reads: CASSGYSGTKAYEQYF. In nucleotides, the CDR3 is TGTGCCAGCAGCGGTTATTCCGGGACAAAAGCCTACGAGCAGTACTTC.

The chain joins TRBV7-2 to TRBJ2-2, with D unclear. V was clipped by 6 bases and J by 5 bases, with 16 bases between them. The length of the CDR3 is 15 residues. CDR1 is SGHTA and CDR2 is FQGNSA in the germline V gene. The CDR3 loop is CASRRIGGKTGELFF. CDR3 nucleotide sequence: TGTGCCAGCAGGAGAATTGGCGGAAAGACCGGGGAGCTGTTTTTT.

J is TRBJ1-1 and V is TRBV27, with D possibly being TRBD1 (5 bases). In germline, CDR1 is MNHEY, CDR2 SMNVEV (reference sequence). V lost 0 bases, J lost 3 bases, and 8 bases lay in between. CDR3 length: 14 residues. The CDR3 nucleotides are TGTGCCAGCAGTTTATCGGGGGGGGACACTGAAGCTTTCTTT. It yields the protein CASSLSGGDTEAFF.

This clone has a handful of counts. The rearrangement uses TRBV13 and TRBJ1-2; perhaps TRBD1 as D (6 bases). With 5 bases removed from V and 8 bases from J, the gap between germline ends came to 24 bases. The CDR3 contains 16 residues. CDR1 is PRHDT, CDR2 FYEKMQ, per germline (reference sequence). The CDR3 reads CASSTGATGDPEGYTF. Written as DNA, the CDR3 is TGTGCCAGCAGCACTGGCGCGACAGGAGATCCGGAAGGCTACACCTTC. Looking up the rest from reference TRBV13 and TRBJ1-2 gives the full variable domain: AAGVIQSPRHLIKEKRETATLKCYPIPRHDTVYWYQQGPGQDPQFLISFYEKMQSDKGSIPDRFSAQQFSDYHSELNMSSLELGDSALYFCASSTGATGDPEGYTFGSGTRLTVV.

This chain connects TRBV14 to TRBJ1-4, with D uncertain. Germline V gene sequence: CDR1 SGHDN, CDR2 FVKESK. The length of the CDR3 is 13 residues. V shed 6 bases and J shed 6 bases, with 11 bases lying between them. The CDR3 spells CASSFVLYEKLFF. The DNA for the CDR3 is TGTGCCAGCAGTTTTGTTCTGTATGAAAAACTGTTTTTT.

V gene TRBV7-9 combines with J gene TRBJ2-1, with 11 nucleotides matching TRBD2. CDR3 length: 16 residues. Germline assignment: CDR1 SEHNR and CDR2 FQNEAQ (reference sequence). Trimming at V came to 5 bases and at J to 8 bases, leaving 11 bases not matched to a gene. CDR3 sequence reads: CASSLSGLAARDEQFF. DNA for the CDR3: TGTGCCAGCAGCCTGTCGGGACTAGCGGCGCGGGATGAGCAGTTCTTC. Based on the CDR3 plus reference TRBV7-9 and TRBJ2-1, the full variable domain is DTGVSQNPRHKITKRGQNVTFRCDPISEHNRLYWYRQTLGQGPEFLTYFQNEAQLEKSRLLSDRFSAERPKGSFSTLEIQRTEQGDSAMYLCASSLSGLAARDEQFFGPGTRLTVL.

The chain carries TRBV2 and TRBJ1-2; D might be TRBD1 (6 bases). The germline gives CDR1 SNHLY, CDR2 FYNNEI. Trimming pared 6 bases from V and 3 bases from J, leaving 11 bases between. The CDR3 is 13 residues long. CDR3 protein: CASRTDRYYGYTF. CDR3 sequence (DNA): TGTGCCAGCAGAACCGACAGGTACTATGGCTACACCTTC.

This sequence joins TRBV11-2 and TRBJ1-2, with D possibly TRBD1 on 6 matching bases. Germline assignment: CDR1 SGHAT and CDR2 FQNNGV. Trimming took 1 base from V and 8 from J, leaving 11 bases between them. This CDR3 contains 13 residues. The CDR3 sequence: CASSLASGVGYTF. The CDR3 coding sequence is TGTGCCAGCAGCTTAGCGTCAGGGGTGGGCTACACCTTC.

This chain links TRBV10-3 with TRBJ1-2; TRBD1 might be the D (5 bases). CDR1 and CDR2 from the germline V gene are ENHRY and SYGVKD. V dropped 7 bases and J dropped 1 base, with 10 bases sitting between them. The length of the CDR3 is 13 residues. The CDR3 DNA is TGTGCCATCAAGGCCCAGGGTAACTATGGCTACACCTTC. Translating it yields CAIKAQGNYGYTF.

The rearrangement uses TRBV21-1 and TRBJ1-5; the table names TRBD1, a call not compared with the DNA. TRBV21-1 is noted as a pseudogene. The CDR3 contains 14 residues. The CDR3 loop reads CASTQGVSNQPQHF. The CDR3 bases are TGTGCCAGTACACAGGGGGTCAGCAATCAGCCCCAGCATTTT.

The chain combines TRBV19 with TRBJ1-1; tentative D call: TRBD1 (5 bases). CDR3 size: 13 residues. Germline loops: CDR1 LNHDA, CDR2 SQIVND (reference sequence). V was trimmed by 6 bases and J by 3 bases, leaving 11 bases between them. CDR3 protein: CASSAGPDTEAFF. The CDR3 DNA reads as TGTGCCAGTAGCGCGGGACCGGACACTGAAGCTTTCTTT.

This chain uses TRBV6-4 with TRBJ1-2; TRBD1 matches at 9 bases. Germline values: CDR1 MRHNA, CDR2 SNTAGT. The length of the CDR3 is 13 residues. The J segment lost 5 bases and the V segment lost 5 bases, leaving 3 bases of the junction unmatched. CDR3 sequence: CASSMGQGYGYTF. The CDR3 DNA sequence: TGTGCCAGCAGTATGGGACAGGGATATGGCTACACCTTC.

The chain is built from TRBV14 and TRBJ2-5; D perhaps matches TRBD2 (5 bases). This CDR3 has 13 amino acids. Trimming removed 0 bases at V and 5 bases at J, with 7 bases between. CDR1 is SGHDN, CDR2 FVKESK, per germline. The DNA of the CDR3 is TGTGCCAGCAGCCAAGATGGAGGCGAGACCCAGTACTTC. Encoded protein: CASSQDGGETQYF.

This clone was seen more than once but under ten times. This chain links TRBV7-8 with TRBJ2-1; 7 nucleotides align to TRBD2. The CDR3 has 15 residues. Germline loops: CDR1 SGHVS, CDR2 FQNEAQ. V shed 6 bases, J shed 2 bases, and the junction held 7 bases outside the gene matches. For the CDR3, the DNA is TGTGCCAGCAGTCCCGGGAGGCCCCCCTACAATGAGCAGTTCTTC. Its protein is CASSPGRPPYNEQFF.

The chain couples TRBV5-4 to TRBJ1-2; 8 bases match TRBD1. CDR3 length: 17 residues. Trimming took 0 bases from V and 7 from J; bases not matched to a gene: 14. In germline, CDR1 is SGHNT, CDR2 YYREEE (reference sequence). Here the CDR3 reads CASSLGGVLGQGIGYTF. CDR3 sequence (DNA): TGTGCCAGCAGCTTGGGGGGGGTCCTAGGACAGGGAATTGGCTACACCTTC.

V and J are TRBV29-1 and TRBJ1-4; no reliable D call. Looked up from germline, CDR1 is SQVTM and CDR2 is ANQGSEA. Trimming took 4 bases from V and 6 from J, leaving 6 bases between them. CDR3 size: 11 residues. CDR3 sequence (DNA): TGCAGCGTTGTACATGATGAAAAACTGTTTTTT. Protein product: CSVVHDEKLFF.

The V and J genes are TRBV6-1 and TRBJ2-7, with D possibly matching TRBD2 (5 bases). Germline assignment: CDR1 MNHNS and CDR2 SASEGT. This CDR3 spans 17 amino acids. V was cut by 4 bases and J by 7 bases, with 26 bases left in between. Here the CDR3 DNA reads TGTGCCAGCAGTGCATACGGGTCCGGCGGGTCCCCTAAGGAGCAGTACTTC. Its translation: CASSAYGSGGSPKEQYF.

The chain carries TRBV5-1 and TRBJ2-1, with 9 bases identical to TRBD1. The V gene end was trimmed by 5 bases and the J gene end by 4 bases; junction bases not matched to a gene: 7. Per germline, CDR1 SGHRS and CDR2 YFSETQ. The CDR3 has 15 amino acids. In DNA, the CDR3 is TGCGCCAGCAGTTCAACCGGGACAGGGTACAATGAGCAGTTCTTC. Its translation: CASSSTGTGYNEQFF.

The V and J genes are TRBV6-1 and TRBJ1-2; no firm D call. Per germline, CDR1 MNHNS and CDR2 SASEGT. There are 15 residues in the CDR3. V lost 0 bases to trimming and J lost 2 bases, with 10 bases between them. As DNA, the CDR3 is TGTGCCAGCAGTGAAGCGACAACATTAAACTATGGCTACACCTTC. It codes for CASSEATTLNYGYTF.

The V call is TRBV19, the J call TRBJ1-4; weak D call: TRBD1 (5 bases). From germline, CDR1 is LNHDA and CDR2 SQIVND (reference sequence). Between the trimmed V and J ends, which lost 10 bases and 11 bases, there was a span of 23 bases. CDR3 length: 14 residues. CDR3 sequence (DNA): TGTGCCACAAATTCGGGACTCTCGGGGGGGAAACTGTTTTTT. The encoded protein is CATNSGLSGGKLFF.

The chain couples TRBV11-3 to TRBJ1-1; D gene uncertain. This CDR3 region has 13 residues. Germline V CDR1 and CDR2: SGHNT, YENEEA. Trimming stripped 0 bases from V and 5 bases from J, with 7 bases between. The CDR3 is CASSLDEGTEAFF. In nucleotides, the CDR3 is TGTGCCAGCAGCTTAGATGAGGGTACTGAAGCTTTCTTT.

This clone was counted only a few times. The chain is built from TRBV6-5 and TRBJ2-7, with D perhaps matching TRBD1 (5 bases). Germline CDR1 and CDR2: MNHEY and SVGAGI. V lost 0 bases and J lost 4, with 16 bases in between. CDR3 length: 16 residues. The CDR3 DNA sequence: TGTGCCAGCAGTTACTCATTTCTGGGGCAGCGATACGAGCAGTACTTC. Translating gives CASSYSFLGQRYEQYF.

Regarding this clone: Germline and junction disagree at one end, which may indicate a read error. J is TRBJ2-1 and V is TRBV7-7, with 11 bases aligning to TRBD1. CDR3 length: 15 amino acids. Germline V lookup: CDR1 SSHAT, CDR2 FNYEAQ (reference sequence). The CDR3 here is CASSSGQGAHNEQFF. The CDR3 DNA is TGTGCTAGCAGCTCCGGACAGGGGGCACACAATGAGCAGTTCTTC.

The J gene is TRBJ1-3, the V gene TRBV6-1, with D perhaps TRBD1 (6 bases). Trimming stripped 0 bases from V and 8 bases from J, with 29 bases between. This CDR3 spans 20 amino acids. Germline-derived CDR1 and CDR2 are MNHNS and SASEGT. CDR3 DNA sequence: TGTGCCAGCAGTGAAGCAATGACAGGTTTTTTGTCTACCTCAGGAGACACCATATATTTT. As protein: CASSEAMTGFLSTSGDTIYF.

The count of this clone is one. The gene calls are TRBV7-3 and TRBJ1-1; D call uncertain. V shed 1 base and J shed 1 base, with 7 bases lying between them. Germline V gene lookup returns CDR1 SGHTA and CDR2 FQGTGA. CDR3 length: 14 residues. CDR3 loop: CASSLIPGNTEAFF. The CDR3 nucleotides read TGTGCCAGCAGCTTAATCCCGGGGAACACTGAAGCTTTCTTT.

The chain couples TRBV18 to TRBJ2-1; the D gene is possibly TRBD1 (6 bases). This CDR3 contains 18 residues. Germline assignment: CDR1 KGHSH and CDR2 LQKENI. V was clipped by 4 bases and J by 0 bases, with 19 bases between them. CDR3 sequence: CASSQKQGRGGSYNEQFF. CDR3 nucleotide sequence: TGTGCCAGCTCACAAAAGCAGGGGCGAGGAGGCTCCTACAATGAGCAGTTCTTC.

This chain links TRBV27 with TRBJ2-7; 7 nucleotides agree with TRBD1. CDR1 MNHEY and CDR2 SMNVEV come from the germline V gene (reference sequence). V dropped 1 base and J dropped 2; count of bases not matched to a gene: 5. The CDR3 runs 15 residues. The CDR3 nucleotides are TGTGCCAGCAGTTTATTTGGGACAGCACCCTACGAGCAGTACTTC. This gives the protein CASSLFGTAPYEQYF.

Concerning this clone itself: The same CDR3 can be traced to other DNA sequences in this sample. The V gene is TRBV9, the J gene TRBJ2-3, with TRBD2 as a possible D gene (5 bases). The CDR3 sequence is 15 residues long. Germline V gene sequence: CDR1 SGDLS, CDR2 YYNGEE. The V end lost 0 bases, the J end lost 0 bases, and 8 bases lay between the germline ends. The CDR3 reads CASSVVGGSTDTQYF. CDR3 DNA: TGTGCCAGCAGCGTAGTCGGCGGGAGCACAGATACGCAGTATTTT.